This TCR beta chain was captured by sequencing in a study of blood T cell repertoires in COVID-19. Overall study context: The samples span acute and convalescent COVID-19 from the United States, Italy and Spain. Sources were T cells, B-cell-depleted T cells, or PBMCs; the material itself was cDNA or gDNA.

V lost 0 bases and J lost 5, with 10 bases in between. CDR3 length: 14 amino acids. Germline V gene sequence: CDR1 SEHNR, CDR2 FQNEAQ (reference sequence). Original data processing: The assay estimated nucleated cells by amplifying reference gene primers. Using immunoSEQ multiplex PCR, the repertoire was profiled, and TCRdb retains in-frame clones only, with some absent. V and J calls and clone size are copied from that table; D and trimming were computed from the DNA. The sample has 300,000 to 400,000 clones, roughly 85% seen once; the top ten hold around 6.9%. V is TRBV7-9 and J is TRBJ2-5; the D gene is possibly TRBD2 (6 bases). Sequencing was performed on peripheral blood. This clonotype was sampled from a human donor in a cohort sampled during active COVID-19. The CDR3 coding sequence is TGTGCCAGCAGCTTAGCGGGGGGTTGGGAGACCCAGTACTTC. Translated: CASSLAGGWETQYF.